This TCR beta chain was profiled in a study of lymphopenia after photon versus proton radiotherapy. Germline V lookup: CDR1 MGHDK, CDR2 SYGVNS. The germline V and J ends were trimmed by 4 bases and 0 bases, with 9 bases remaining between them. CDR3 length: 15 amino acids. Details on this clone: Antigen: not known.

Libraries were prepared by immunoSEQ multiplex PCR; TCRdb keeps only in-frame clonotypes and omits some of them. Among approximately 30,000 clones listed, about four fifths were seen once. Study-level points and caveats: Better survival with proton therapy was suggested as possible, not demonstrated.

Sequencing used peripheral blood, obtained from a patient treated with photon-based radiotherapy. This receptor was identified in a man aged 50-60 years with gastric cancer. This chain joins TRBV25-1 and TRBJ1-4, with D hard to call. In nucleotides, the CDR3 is TGTGCCAGCAGTGGAACACAGCCAACTAATGAAAAACTGTTTTTT. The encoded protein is CASSGTQPTNEKLFF.